A single sample gave rise to the 17 T cell receptor beta chains below, sequenced in a study of cytomegalovirus exposure and HLA in healthy donors. Vbeta (60) and Jbeta (13) primers were used in the PCR. The data were produced by immunoSEQ multiplex PCR, yet TCRdb's version contains in-frame clones alone and is incomplete. This sample has about 130,000 clones, with around 71% found just once. Sequenced material: PBMCs. The receptors derive from a woman in her sixties or seventies in good health and CMV-seropositive.

There are a few counts of this clone. This chain links TRBV7-3 with TRBJ2-3; D is perhaps TRBD2 (6 bases). This CDR3 has 15 amino acids. Germline V lookup: CDR1 SGHTA, CDR2 FQGTGA. The V end lost 5 bases, the J end lost 2 bases, and 14 bases lay between the germline ends. CDR3 amino acids: CASSASGLITDTQYF. Here the CDR3 DNA reads TGTGCCAGCAGCGCTTCGGGACTGATCACAGATACGCAGTATTTT.

The J gene is TRBJ1-2, the V gene TRBV10-3, with 9 nucleotides matching TRBD1. The CDR3 is 16 residues long. Losses at the gene ends were 4 bases for V and 6 bases for J; bases not matched to a gene: 12. The germline gives CDR1 ENHRY, CDR2 SYGVKD. The chain's CDR3 is CAISGGTGSALDGYTF. The CDR3 coding sequence is TGTGCCATCAGTGGCGGGACAGGGTCTGCTCTAGATGGCTACACCTTC.

The chain couples TRBV21-1 to TRBJ2-5; the D call in the table, TRBD1, was not verified against the DNA. TRBV21-1 is marked as a pseudogene. This CDR3 contains 16 residues. CDR3 region: CASSKPGHQYQETQYF. As DNA, the CDR3 is TGTGCCAGCAGCAAACCGGGACACCAGTACCAAGAGACCCAGTACTTC.

This clone turned up a few times. The chain is built from TRBV13 and TRBJ1-6; 11 bases agree with TRBD1. The V segment lost 5 bases and the J segment 10 bases; nucleotides outside the gene matches: 7. This CDR3 comprises 15 residues. Looked up from germline, CDR1 is PRHDT and CDR2 is FYEKMQ (reference sequence). CDR3 in amino acids: CASSRGTGGGSPLHF. CDR3 nucleotide sequence: TGTGCCAGCAGCCGCGGGACAGGGGGTGGCTCACCCCTCCACTTT.

This clone was seen more than once but under ten times. Sequence at one end of the junction differs from germline and may be a read error. The chain links TRBV7-7 to TRBJ2-3; possibly TRBD2 for D (5 bases). In germline, CDR1 is SSHAT, CDR2 FNYEAQ (reference sequence). CDR3 size: 14 residues. In nucleotides, the CDR3 is TGTGCTAGCAGCCTAAGCGGTAGCACAGATACGCAGTATTTT. Translation gives CASSLSGSTDTQYF.

Only a few counts were recorded for this clone. The genes are TRBV12-5 and TRBJ2-7; TRBD2 is a possible D gene (7 bases). V was trimmed by 6 bases and J by 5 bases, leaving 20 bases between them. The CDR3 is made up of 15 amino acids. Germline V gives CDR1 LGHNT, CDR2 FRNRAP. DNA for the CDR3: TGTGCTAGTGGCTCGAATTGGGGGGGCCAGCACGAGCAGTACTTC. It encodes CASGSNWGGQHEQYF.

This clone has a handful of counts. The chain combines TRBV18 with TRBJ1-5; D remains ambiguous. The germline V gene has CDR1 KGHSH and CDR2 LQKENI. V dropped 3 bases and J dropped 7 bases, with 16 bases sitting between them. This CDR3 is built from 15 residues. The CDR3 sequence: CASSPLDSPVQPQHF. The CDR3 nucleotides are TGTGCCAGCTCACCCTTGGACTCCCCCGTACAGCCCCAGCATTTT.

In this sample, this clone turned up once. Mismatch with germline at one junction end may stem from a read error. The chain uses TRBV7-9 and TRBJ2-3; 8 bases line up with TRBD1. Per germline, CDR1 SEHNR and CDR2 FQNEAQ (reference sequence). The length of the CDR3 is 14 residues. CDR3 loop: CASRLGQGADTQYF. In nucleotides, the CDR3 is TGTGCCAGCAGGTTAGGACAGGGAGCAGATACGCAGTATTTT.

J is TRBJ2-5 and V is TRBV5-4; D unclear. CDR3 length equals 14 residues. Trimming left V 1 base short and J 5 bases short, with 12 bases between. CDR1 and CDR2 (germline): SGHNT, YYREEE (reference sequence). This CDR3 reads CASSLPRVTETQYF. CDR3 nucleotides: TGTGCCAGCAGCTTGCCTCGGGTTACGGAGACCCAGTACTTC. Looking up the rest from reference TRBV5-4 and TRBJ2-5 gives the full variable domain: ETGVTQSPTHLIKTRGQQVTLRCSSQSGHNTVSWYQQALGQGPQFIFQYYREEENGRGNFPPRFSGLQFPNYSSELNVNALELDDSALYLCASSLPRVTETQYFGPGTRLLVL.

The CDR3 nucleotides are TGCGCCAGCAGCTCAGGACAGGGGTGGGGGACTGAAGCTTTCTTT. This gives the protein CASSSGQGWGTEAFF. The genes are TRBV5-1 and TRBJ1-1; 9 bases map to TRBD1. V trimming: 3 bases; J trimming: 5 bases; junction bases outside the gene matches: 8. The germline CDR1 and CDR2 sequences are SGHRS and YFSETQ. The CDR3 runs to 15 residues. The full variable domain, rest sourced from reference TRBV5-1 and TRBJ1-1, is KAGVTQTPRYLIKTRGQQVTLSCSPISGHRSVSWYQQTPGQGLQFLFEYFSETQRNKGNFPGRFSGRQFSNSRSEMNVSTLELGDSALYLCASSSGQGWGTEAFFGQGTRLTVV.

The rearrangement joins TRBV27 to TRBJ2-3; TRBD1 aligns across 10 bases. J was trimmed by 5 bases and V by 2 bases; bases with no gene match: 4. The CDR3 consists of 15 residues. Germline loops: CDR1 MNHEY, CDR2 SMNVEV (reference sequence). CDR3 bases: TGTGCCAGCAGTTTAAGGACAGGGGGAATAGATACGCAGTATTTT. Translation gives CASSLRTGGIDTQYF.

This clone has only a few counts. The chain links TRBV2 to TRBJ2-7, with D perhaps matching TRBD1 (6 bases). Per the germline V gene, CDR1 is SNHLY and CDR2 is FYNNEI. V lost 4 bases, J lost 3 bases, and 13 bases lay in between. The CDR3 runs to 14 residues. Here the CDR3 DNA reads TGTGCCAGCAGTGCCCGACAGGATAACTACGAGCAGTACTTC. The encoded protein is CASSARQDNYEQYF. Full variable domain (rest looked up from reference TRBV2 and TRBJ2-7): EPEVTQTPSHQVTQMGQEVILRCVPISNHLYFYWYRQILGQKVEFLVSFYNNEISEKSEIFDDQFSVERPDGSNFTLKIRSTKLEDSAMYFCASSARQDNYEQYFGPGTRLTVT.

A few counts support this clone. The V and J genes are TRBV6-1 and TRBJ1-4; 7 nucleotides line up with TRBD1. This CDR3 is built from 14 residues. V shed 8 bases and J 7 bases; nucleotides not matched to a gene: 10. The germline V gene encodes CDR1 MNHNS and CDR2 SASEGT. The CDR3 nucleotides read TGTGCCAGCTCCCAGGGGGACAGTTTTGAAAAACTGTTTTTT. Protein product: CASSQGDSFEKLFF.

The rearrangement links TRBV7-6 to TRBJ1-2; possible D gene TRBD1, 6 bases. Trimming pared 5 bases from V and 4 bases from J, leaving 11 bases between. Germline CDR1 is SGHVS and CDR2 is FNYEAQ. The CDR3 covers 13 residues. The CDR3 reads CASSPGQPYGYTF. For the CDR3, the DNA is TGTGCCAGCAGCCCTGGACAGCCCTATGGCTACACCTTC.

The chain combines TRBV27 with TRBJ2-7, with 8 positions matching TRBD1. The V gene's germline CDR1 is MNHEY and CDR2 SMNVEV (reference sequence). This CDR3 contains 15 residues. V was clipped by 5 bases and J by 1 base; unmatched bases: 7. The CDR3 spells CASSTGQGWSYEQYF. The DNA for the CDR3 is TGTGCCAGCAGTACTGGACAGGGTTGGTCCTACGAGCAGTACTTC.

This clone has a single count. The J gene is TRBJ2-7, the V gene TRBV5-1; TRBD1 agrees at 8 bases. V lost 0 bases to trimming and J lost 4 bases; unmatched junction nucleotides: 6. This CDR3 comprises 15 residues. Per germline, CDR1 SGHRS and CDR2 YFSETQ. This CDR3 reads CASSLAYDRGYEQYF. The DNA of the CDR3 is TGCGCCAGCAGCTTGGCCTATGACAGGGGTTACGAGCAGTACTTC.

The genes are TRBV11-1 and TRBJ1-2, with D uncertain. The CDR3 extends over 14 amino acids. Germline V gene data show CDR1 as SGHAT and CDR2 as FQDESV (reference sequence). Trimming pared 6 bases from V and 6 bases from J, leaving 17 bases between. CDR3 sequence reads: CASRRTVRDDGYTF. CDR3 nucleotide sequence: TGTGCCAGCAGGCGCACAGTGAGGGATGATGGCTACACCTTC. Together with reference TRBV11-1 and TRBJ1-2, the CDR3 gives the full variable domain: EAEVAQSPRYKITEKSQAVAFWCDPISGHATLYWYRQILGQGPELLVQFQDESVVDDSQLPKDRFSAERLKGVDSTLKIQPAELGDSAMYLCASRRTVRDDGYTFGSGTRLTVV.